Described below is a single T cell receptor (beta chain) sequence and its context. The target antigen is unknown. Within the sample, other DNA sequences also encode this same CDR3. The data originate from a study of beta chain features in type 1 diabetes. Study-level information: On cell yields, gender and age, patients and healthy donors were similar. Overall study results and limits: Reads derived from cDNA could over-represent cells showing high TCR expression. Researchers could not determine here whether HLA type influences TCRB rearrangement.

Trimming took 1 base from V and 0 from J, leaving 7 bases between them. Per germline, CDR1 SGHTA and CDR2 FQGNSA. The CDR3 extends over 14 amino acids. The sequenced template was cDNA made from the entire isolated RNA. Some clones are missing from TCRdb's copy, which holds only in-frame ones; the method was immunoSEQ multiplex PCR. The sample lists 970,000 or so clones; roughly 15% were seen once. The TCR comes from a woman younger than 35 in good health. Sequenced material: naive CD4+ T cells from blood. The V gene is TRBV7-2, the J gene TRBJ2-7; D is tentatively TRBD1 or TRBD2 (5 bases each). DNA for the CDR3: TGTGCCAGCAGCTTAGGTGGGGGCTCCTACGAGCAGTACTTC. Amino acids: CASSLGGGSYEQYF.